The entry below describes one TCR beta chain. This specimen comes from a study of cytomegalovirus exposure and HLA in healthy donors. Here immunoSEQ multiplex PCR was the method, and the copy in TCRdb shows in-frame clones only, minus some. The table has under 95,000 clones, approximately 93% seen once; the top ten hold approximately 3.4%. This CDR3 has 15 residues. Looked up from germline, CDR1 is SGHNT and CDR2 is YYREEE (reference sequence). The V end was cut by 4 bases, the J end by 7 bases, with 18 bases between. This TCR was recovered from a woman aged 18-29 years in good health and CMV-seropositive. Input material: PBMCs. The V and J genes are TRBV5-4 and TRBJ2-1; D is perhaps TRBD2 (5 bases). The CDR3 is CASSGGLLKTNEQFF. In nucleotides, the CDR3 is TGTGCCAGCAGCGGAGGACTCCTCAAAACGAATGAGCAGTTCTTC.